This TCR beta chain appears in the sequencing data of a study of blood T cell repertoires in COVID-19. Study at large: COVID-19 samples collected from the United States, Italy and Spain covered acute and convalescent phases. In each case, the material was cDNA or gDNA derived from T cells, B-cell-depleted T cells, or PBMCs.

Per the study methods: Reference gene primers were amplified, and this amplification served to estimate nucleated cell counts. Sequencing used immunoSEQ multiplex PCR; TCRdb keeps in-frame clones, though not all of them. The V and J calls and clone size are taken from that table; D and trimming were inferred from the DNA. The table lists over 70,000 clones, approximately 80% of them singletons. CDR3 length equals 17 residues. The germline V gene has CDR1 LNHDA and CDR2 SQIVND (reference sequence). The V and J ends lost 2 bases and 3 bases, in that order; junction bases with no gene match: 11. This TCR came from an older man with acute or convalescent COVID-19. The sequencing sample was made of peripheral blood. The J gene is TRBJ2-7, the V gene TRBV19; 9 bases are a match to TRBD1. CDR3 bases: TGTGCCAGTAGTATATTTAGTGGCGGGACAGGGATCTACGAGCAGTACTTC. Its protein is CASSIFSGGTGIYEQYF.